A selection of T cell receptor beta chains follows, all from one sample in a study of blood T cell repertoires in COVID-19. The repertoire was sequenced with immunoSEQ multiplex PCR; TCRdb's copy has only in-frame clones and lacks some. The sample shows around 190,000 clones, 84% of them seen only once. The sample taken for sequencing was peripheral blood. Every receptor here comes from a human donor in a cohort sampled during active COVID-19. The conserved cysteine and the conserved F or W are not part of the CDR3 here. The order of the fields is CDR3 protein, J gene, V gene, clone size. Rows may omit the clone size; those that give it use once, few, many or a size class.

cdr3_aa: ASSSGTGGGGNYGYT
j_call: TRBJ1-2
v_call: TRBV7-9
clone_size: -

cdr3_aa: SVEGAARETQY
j_call: TRBJ2-5
v_call: TRBV29-1
clone_size: -

cdr3_aa: ASSGGPGQGDYNEQF
j_call: TRBJ2-1
v_call: TRBV3-1/TRBV3-2
clone_size: -

cdr3_aa: ASSHSVYEQY
j_call: TRBJ2-7
v_call: TRBV14
clone_size: once

cdr3_aa: ASSGTGTGNTEAF
j_call: TRBJ1-1
v_call: TRBV7-9
clone_size: -

cdr3_aa: ASSILDRVGTDTQY
j_call: TRBJ2-3
v_call: TRBV19
clone_size: -

cdr3_aa: ASSEAGGIYYNEQF
j_call: TRBJ2-1
v_call: TRBV6-1
clone_size: -

cdr3_aa: ASSSPGTYTGELF
j_call: TRBJ2-2
v_call: TRBV7-6
clone_size: -

cdr3_aa: AWIKGGRVRSGELF
j_call: TRBJ2-2
v_call: TRBV30
clone_size: -

cdr3_aa: ASSVEGVTGELF
j_call: TRBJ2-2
v_call: TRBV9
clone_size: -

cdr3_aa: ASSLTEPFNEKLF
j_call: TRBJ1-4
v_call: TRBV5-1
clone_size: -

cdr3_aa: ASSVAKGDSEKLF
j_call: TRBJ1-4
v_call: TRBV6-1
clone_size: -

cdr3_aa: ASSVRGDRVSDEQF
j_call: TRBJ2-1
v_call: TRBV9
clone_size: -

cdr3_aa: ASSLVRTSGRASTDTQY
j_call: TRBJ2-3
v_call: TRBV7-9
clone_size: -

cdr3_aa: ASSRTGTNYNEQF
j_call: TRBJ2-1
v_call: TRBV6-5
clone_size: -

cdr3_aa: ASSSSAYEQY
j_call: TRBJ2-7
v_call: TRBV28
clone_size: -

cdr3_aa: ASSVGTSGTDTQY
j_call: TRBJ2-3
v_call: TRBV9
clone_size: -

cdr3_aa: ASSPRQGRSYNEQF
j_call: TRBJ2-1
v_call: TRBV27
clone_size: -

cdr3_aa: ASSPQGRNTEAF
j_call: TRBJ1-1
v_call: TRBV18
clone_size: once

cdr3_aa: ASSLQVTSTDTQY
j_call: TRBJ2-3
v_call: TRBV7-8
clone_size: -